Listed below are T cell receptor beta chains from one sample, sequenced in a study of cytomegalovirus exposure and HLA in healthy donors. Produced via immunoSEQ multiplex PCR; TCRdb's table is partial and in-frame only. The sample yields about 170,000 clones, around 84% seen once. The specimen sequenced was PBMCs. The origin of the receptors is a boy aged 2 to 10 in good health and CMV-seronegative. The CDR3 runs from the conserved cysteine through the conserved F or W. Each record gives: clone size, J gene, V gene, D gene, CDR3 DNA, CDR3 protein. The D gene is left open where the match is weak. Not every row has a clone size; where given, it reads once, few, many or a size class.

clone size: once
J gene: TRBJ2-7
V gene: TRBV14
D gene: NA
CDR3 DNA: TGTGCCAGCAGCCAGAGCAGAGCGGGCATCTTCTCCTACGAGCAGTACTTC
CDR3 protein: CASSQSRAGIFSYEQYF

clone size: NA
J gene: TRBJ2-5
V gene: TRBV27
D gene: TRBD2
CDR3 DNA: TGTGCCAGCAGTTTAGGGGAGGGCACATCGGTGGAGACCCAGTACTTC
CDR3 protein: CASSLGEGTSVETQYF

clone size: NA
J gene: TRBJ1-1
V gene: TRBV28
D gene: NA
CDR3 DNA: TGTGCCAGCAGTCGGAGTGGAGGTGAAGCTTTCTTT
CDR3 protein: CASSRSGGEAFF

clone size: once
J gene: TRBJ1-1
V gene: TRBV9
D gene: TRBD1
CDR3 DNA: TGTGCCAGCAGCCCTCGGACAGGGGTGAACACTGAAGCTTTCTTT
CDR3 protein: CASSPRTGVNTEAFF

clone size: NA
J gene: TRBJ2-3
V gene: TRBV5-1
D gene: NA
CDR3 DNA: TGCGCCAGCAGCTTGGAATCCAGGACAGATACGCAGTATTTT
CDR3 protein: CASSLESRTDTQYF

clone size: NA
J gene: TRBJ1-1
V gene: TRBV5-1
D gene: TRBD1
CDR3 DNA: TGCGCCAGCAGCTTAGAACAGGGGACTGAAGCTTTCTTT
CDR3 protein: CASSLEQGTEAFF

clone size: NA
J gene: TRBJ2-1
V gene: TRBV7-3
D gene: TRBD2
CDR3 DNA: TGTGCCAGCAGCTTATCCGGGACTAGTATCAATGAGCAGTTCTTC
CDR3 protein: CASSLSGTSINEQFF

clone size: once
J gene: TRBJ1-4
V gene: TRBV14
D gene: NA
CDR3 DNA: TGTGCCAGCAGCCGGAAAGGACACAGGGAGAATGAAAAACTGTTTTTT
CDR3 protein: CASSRKGHRENEKLFF

clone size: NA
J gene: TRBJ1-5
V gene: TRBV19
D gene: TRBD1
CDR3 DNA: TGTGCCAGTAGTACCCGGACAGGTAGGGGCCAGCCCCAGCATTTT
CDR3 protein: CASSTRTGRGQPQHF

clone size: NA
J gene: TRBJ2-7
V gene: TRBV6-1
D gene: TRBD2
CDR3 DNA: TGTGCCAGCAGTGGGGGGACTAGCGGGAGGTACGAGCAGTACTTC
CDR3 protein: CASSGGTSGRYEQYF

clone size: NA
J gene: TRBJ2-3
V gene: TRBV5-1
D gene: NA
CDR3 DNA: TGCGCCAGCAGCTTGGTTGCCGGGAGCACAGATACGCAGTATTTT
CDR3 protein: CASSLVAGSTDTQYF

clone size: NA
J gene: TRBJ1-4
V gene: TRBV15
D gene: NA
CDR3 DNA: TGTGCCACCAGCAGAGCTGCAACTAATGAAAAACTGTTTTTT
CDR3 protein: CATSRAATNEKLFF

clone size: NA
J gene: TRBJ1-6
V gene: TRBV28
D gene: NA
CDR3 DNA: TGTGCCACTTCCGGGACTGCGGGATGGGGACCCCTCCACTTT
CDR3 protein: CATSGTAGWGPLHF

clone size: NA
J gene: TRBJ2-1
V gene: TRBV4-1
D gene: TRBD1
CDR3 DNA: TGCGCCAGCAGCCAAGAGGAGTCAGGGGGTAATGAGCAGTTCTTC
CDR3 protein: CASSQEESGGNEQFF

clone size: NA
J gene: TRBJ2-5
V gene: TRBV7-3
D gene: NA
CDR3 DNA: TGTGCCAGCAGCTTAAGTGGCGGCCAAGAGACCCAGTACTTC
CDR3 protein: CASSLSGGQETQYF

clone size: NA
J gene: TRBJ2-3
V gene: TRBV15
D gene: NA
CDR3 DNA: TGTGCCACCAGCAGGGCCGGACTTGGACGGGCCCGCACAGATACGCAGTATTTT
CDR3 protein: CATSRAGLGRARTDTQYF

clone size: NA
J gene: TRBJ1-2
V gene: TRBV6-1
D gene: NA
CDR3 DNA: TGTGCCAGCAGTGAAGTAGCCGGGAGTAACTATGGCTACACCTTC
CDR3 protein: CASSEVAGSNYGYTF

clone size: NA
J gene: TRBJ1-2
V gene: TRBV28
D gene: TRBD1
CDR3 DNA: TGTGCCAGCAGTTTTCAGGGGGGAAGATATGGCTACACCTTC
CDR3 protein: CASSFQGGRYGYTF

clone size: NA
J gene: TRBJ2-1
V gene: TRBV14
D gene: NA
CDR3 DNA: TGTGCCAGCAGCACCGACTTTCTACTCCCCAAACACAATGAGCAGTTCTTC
CDR3 protein: CASSTDFLLPKHNEQFF

clone size: NA
J gene: TRBJ1-3
V gene: TRBV14
D gene: TRBD1
CDR3 DNA: TGTGCCAGCAGTCTGGGACAGGGAAAAGGAAACACCATATATTTT
CDR3 protein: CASSLGQGKGNTIYF

clone size: NA
J gene: TRBJ2-1
V gene: TRBV5-5
D gene: TRBD2
CDR3 DNA: TGTGCCAGCAGCGCCGGGGTAGCGGGGGGCTACAATGAGCAGTTCTTC
CDR3 protein: CASSAGVAGGYNEQFF

clone size: NA
J gene: TRBJ2-3
V gene: TRBV12-5
D gene: NA
CDR3 DNA: TGTGCTAGTGCAGGGGCTACAGATACGCAGTATTTT
CDR3 protein: CASAGATDTQYF

clone size: NA
J gene: TRBJ2-7
V gene: TRBV4-1
D gene: NA
CDR3 DNA: TGCGCCAGCCAAATTCGGACTGGCTCCTACGAGCAGTACTTC
CDR3 protein: CASQIRTGSYEQYF

clone size: NA
J gene: TRBJ1-4
V gene: TRBV11-2
D gene: TRBD1
CDR3 DNA: TGTGCCAGCAGCTTATGGGACAGGGGAGAAAAACTGTTTTTT
CDR3 protein: CASSLWDRGEKLFF

clone size: once
J gene: TRBJ2-5
V gene: TRBV10-3
D gene: TRBD2
CDR3 DNA: TGTGCCATCAGTGAACCCGGGACTAGCGGGAGTTACCAAGAGACCCAGTACTTC
CDR3 protein: CAISEPGTSGSYQETQYF

clone size: NA
J gene: TRBJ2-1
V gene: TRBV5-1
D gene: NA
CDR3 DNA: TGCGCCAGCAGTTCCGGGAGTTACAATGAGCAGTTCTTC
CDR3 protein: CASSSGSYNEQFF

clone size: NA
J gene: TRBJ1-1
V gene: TRBV7-9
D gene: NA
CDR3 DNA: TGTGCCAGCCTCGGGGGGACGAACACTGAAGCTTTCTTT
CDR3 protein: CASLGGTNTEAFF

clone size: NA
J gene: TRBJ2-7
V gene: TRBV7-9
D gene: TRBD2
CDR3 DNA: TGTGCCAGCAGCCCCGGGGGGGCGGCCTACGAGCAGTACTTC
CDR3 protein: CASSPGGAAYEQYF

clone size: NA
J gene: TRBJ2-1
V gene: TRBV5-4
D gene: TRBD2
CDR3 DNA: TGTGCCAGCAGTTCGGTGGGGACTAGCGGGGGGCCCTACAATGAGCAGTTCTTC
CDR3 protein: CASSSVGTSGGPYNEQFF

clone size: NA
J gene: TRBJ1-2
V gene: TRBV6-4
D gene: NA
CDR3 DNA: TGTGCCAGCAGTGTGCGGGGACCTAACTATGGCTACACCTTC
CDR3 protein: CASSVRGPNYGYTF

clone size: NA
J gene: TRBJ1-2
V gene: TRBV27
D gene: NA
CDR3 DNA: TGTGCCAGCAGTTTTGGGGGGGGGAACTATGGCTACACCTTC
CDR3 protein: CASSFGGGNYGYTF

clone size: NA
J gene: TRBJ2-1
V gene: TRBV4-2
D gene: TRBD2
CDR3 DNA: TGTGCCAGCAGCCAAGAGACTAGCGGGACCTACATTGAGCAGTTCTTC
CDR3 protein: CASSQETSGTYIEQFF

clone size: NA
J gene: TRBJ2-1
V gene: TRBV28
D gene: NA
CDR3 DNA: TGTGCCAGCAGTTCGGACAACTACAATGAGCAGTTCTTC
CDR3 protein: CASSSDNYNEQFF

clone size: NA
J gene: TRBJ1-5
V gene: TRBV19
D gene: NA
CDR3 DNA: TGTGCCAGTAGTATTCTTACAGGGTCTCAGCCCCAGCATTTT
CDR3 protein: CASSILTGSQPQHF

clone size: NA
J gene: TRBJ2-3
V gene: TRBV10-1
D gene: NA
CDR3 DNA: TGCGCCAGCAGTGATACGCGGGCCGCCGGAGATACGCAGTATTTT
CDR3 protein: CASSDTRAAGDTQYF

clone size: NA
J gene: TRBJ1-2
V gene: TRBV27
D gene: TRBD1
CDR3 DNA: TGTGCCACCCATAGTTTGGGTCGGACAGGGTCTTCTGGCTACACCTTC
CDR3 protein: CATHSLGRTGSSGYTF

clone size: NA
J gene: TRBJ2-3
V gene: TRBV9
D gene: NA
CDR3 DNA: TGTGCCAGCAGCGGGGGGGTGGCCACAGATACGCAGTATTTT
CDR3 protein: CASSGGVATDTQYF

clone size: NA
J gene: TRBJ2-7
V gene: TRBV9
D gene: TRBD2
CDR3 DNA: TGTGCCAGCAGTCCCGGACTAGCGGGAGGTGAGAACGAGCAGTACTTC
CDR3 protein: CASSPGLAGGENEQYF

clone size: NA
J gene: TRBJ2-3
V gene: TRBV10-2
D gene: NA
CDR3 DNA: TGCGCCAGCACTCCAGAGGGTCTGTATTTT
CDR3 protein: CASTPEGLYF

clone size: NA
J gene: TRBJ2-1
V gene: TRBV2
D gene: NA
CDR3 DNA: TGTGCCAGCAGCCTCCTGGTTCAGCGGGACAATGAGCAGTTCTTC
CDR3 protein: CASSLLVQRDNEQFF